The rows below give T cell receptor beta chains drawn from one sample of a study of blood T cell repertoires in COVID-19. Method: immunoSEQ multiplex PCR; TCRdb's copy keeps in-frame clones and lacks some. The table lists about 120,000 clones, around 76% of them singletons, with about 2.5% in the top ten. The sequencing sample was made of peripheral blood. All receptors come from a man between 65 and 85 years old with acute or convalescent COVID-19. The CDR3 runs from the conserved cysteine through the conserved F or W. The D gene is left open where the match is weak. Size is omitted from some rows. Given values are once, few, many or a class for expanded clones.

CDR3: CASSLARPRDGTTEAFF; DNA: TGTGCCAGCAGCCTAGCTCGACCCAGGGATGGTACCACTGAAGCTTTCTTT; D: -; size: -; J: TRBJ1-1; V: TRBV7-6
CDR3: CASSYEAWVGNTQYF; DNA: TGTGCCAGCAGTTACGAGGCATGGGTAGGAAATACGCAGTATTTT; D: -; size: -; J: TRBJ2-3; V: TRBV6-5
CDR3: CASTAGGRNTQYF; DNA: TGTGCCAGCACGGCGGGGGGGAGGAATACGCAGTATTTT; D: TRBD2; size: -; J: TRBJ2-3; V: TRBV6-5
CDR3: CASMTGTNEKLFF; DNA: TGTGCCAGCATGACAGGGACTAATGAAAAACTGTTTTTT; D: TRBD1; size: -; J: TRBJ1-4; V: TRBV12-3/TRBV12-4
CDR3: CASSLAVQGLTETQYF; DNA: TGTGCCAGCAGCTTAGCTGTGCAGGGGCTTACAGAGACCCAGTACTTC; D: -; size: -; J: TRBJ2-5; V: TRBV7-2
CDR3: CASSLARQGHQPQHF; DNA: TGTGCCAGCAGCCTCGCTCGACAGGGGCATCAGCCCCAGCATTTT; D: TRBD1; size: -; J: TRBJ1-5; V: TRBV7-2
CDR3: CSVVLAGGQPQHF; DNA: TGCAGCGTTGTTTTGGCGGGGGGTCAGCCCCAGCATTTT; D: -; size: -; J: TRBJ1-5; V: TRBV29-1
CDR3: CASNKKGAQGYTF; DNA: TGTGCCAGTAACAAAAAGGGGGCCCAGGGCTACACCTTC; D: TRBD1; size: -; J: TRBJ1-2; V: TRBV19
CDR3: CASSLALAGQETQYF; DNA: TGCGCCAGCAGCTTGGCACTAGCGGGGCAAGAGACCCAGTACTTC; D: TRBD2; size: -; J: TRBJ2-5; V: TRBV5-1
CDR3: CASGRGAREQYF; DNA: TGTGCCAGCGGTCGAGGTGCTCGTGAGCAGTACTTC; D: -; size: -; J: TRBJ2-7; V: TRBV19
CDR3: CASSGQGRLDSPLHF; DNA: TGTGCCAGTAGCGGACAGGGCCGTTTGGATTCACCCCTCCACTTT; D: TRBD1; size: -; J: TRBJ1-6; V: TRBV19
CDR3: CASSFGQGGVYGYTF; DNA: TGTGCCAGCAGTTTTGGGCAGGGCGGCGTCTATGGCTACACCTTC; D: -; size: -; J: TRBJ1-2; V: TRBV28
CDR3: CASSLKRTTGSGANVLTF; DNA: TGTGCCAGCAGCCTAAAAAGGACCACGGGGTCAGGGGCCAACGTCCTGACTTTC; D: -; size: -; J: TRBJ2-6; V: TRBV7-3
CDR3: CASSLAQVISGANVLTF; DNA: TGTGCCAGCAGCTTGGCTCAGGTGATCTCTGGGGCCAACGTCCTGACTTTC; D: -; size: -; J: TRBJ2-6; V: TRBV5-4
CDR3: CAWSTGGTQPQHF; DNA: TGTGCCTGGAGTACAGGGGGCACTCAGCCCCAGCATTTT; D: TRBD1; size: -; J: TRBJ1-5; V: TRBV30
CDR3: CASSSTAGTSGPTEQFF; DNA: TGTGCCAGCAGCTCCACTGCCGGGACTAGCGGACCTACGGAGCAGTTCTTC; D: TRBD2; size: -; J: TRBJ2-1; V: TRBV7-9
CDR3: CASSLGLATTDTQYF; DNA: TGCGCCAGCAGCTTGGGGTTAGCAACCACAGATACGCAGTATTTT; D: -; size: -; J: TRBJ2-3; V: TRBV5-1
CDR3: CSVQPGGVSTEAFF; DNA: TGCAGCGTTCAACCAGGAGGGGTGAGCACTGAAGCTTTCTTT; D: -; size: -; J: TRBJ1-1; V: TRBV29-1
CDR3: CASSEVETGLAGELFF; DNA: TGTGCCAGCAGTGAAGTGGAGACAGGGTTGGCCGGGGAGCTGTTTTTT; D: TRBD1; size: -; J: TRBJ2-2; V: TRBV2
CDR3: CASRERLDRATGELFF; DNA: TGTGCCAGCAGAGAGCGCCTCGACAGGGCTACCGGGGAGCTGTTTTTT; D: TRBD1; size: -; J: TRBJ2-2; V: TRBV2
CDR3: CASSPGLAQEGQYF; DNA: TGTGCCAGCAGCCCCGGACTAGCCCAAGAGGGGCAGTACTTC; D: TRBD2; size: -; J: TRBJ2-7; V: TRBV3-1/TRBV3-2
CDR3: CASSPTGGYQPQHF; DNA: TGTGCCAGCAGTCCGACAGGGGGCTATCAGCCCCAGCATTTT; D: TRBD1; size: -; J: TRBJ1-5; V: TRBV2
CDR3: CASSFRLGGSYGYTF; DNA: TGTGCCAGCAGCTTTCGGTTGGGGGGAAGCTATGGCTACACCTTC; D: -; size: -; J: TRBJ1-2; V: TRBV5-4
CDR3: CASSSPYMNTEAFF; DNA: TGTGCCAGCAGTTCCCCATACATGAACACTGAAGCTTTCTTT; D: -; size: -; J: TRBJ1-1; V: TRBV6-2/TRBV6-3
CDR3: CASSYAAGKAYGYTF; DNA: TGTGCCAGCAGTTACGCCGCAGGGAAGGCCTATGGCTACACCTTC; D: -; size: -; J: TRBJ1-2; V: TRBV6-5
CDR3: CASSLWTSGGRSTDTQYF; DNA: TGTGCCAGCAGCCTGTGGACTAGCGGGGGCCGGAGCACAGATACGCAGTATTTT; D: TRBD2; size: -; J: TRBJ2-3; V: TRBV9
CDR3: CASSWDRGLVETQYF; DNA: TGTGCCAGCAGCTGGGACAGGGGGTTGGTAGAGACCCAGTACTTC; D: TRBD1; size: -; J: TRBJ2-5; V: TRBV5-4
CDR3: CASSPRTSGGLSSYNEQFF; DNA: TGCGCCAGCAGCCCCCGGACTAGCGGGGGACTGAGCTCCTACAATGAGCAGTTCTTC; D: TRBD2; size: -; J: TRBJ2-1; V: TRBV5-1
CDR3: CASSLGPSGDTIYF; DNA: TGTGCCAGCAGTTTAGGCCCCTCCGGGGACACCATATATTTT; D: -; size: once; J: TRBJ1-3; V: TRBV7-2
CDR3: CASAKGGSSYEQYF; DNA: TGTGCCAGCGCGAAAGGGGGAAGCTCCTACGAGCAGTACTTC; D: -; size: -; J: TRBJ2-7; V: TRBV6-5
CDR3: CASSPGQGNEKLFF; DNA: TGCGCCAGCAGCCCAGGACAGGGAAATGAAAAACTGTTTTTT; D: TRBD1; size: once; J: TRBJ1-4; V: TRBV5-1
CDR3: CASSSVSGYTF; DNA: TGTGCCAGCAGTTCGGTTTCTGGCTACACCTTC; D: -; size: -; J: TRBJ1-2; V: TRBV25-1
CDR3: CASSSGTGSNEKLFF; DNA: TGTGCCAGCAGCTCCGGGACAGGGTCTAATGAAAAACTGTTTTTT; D: TRBD1; size: -; J: TRBJ1-4; V: TRBV11-1
CDR3: CASSFVLNTEAFF; DNA: TGTGCCAGCAGCTTCGTCTTGAACACTGAAGCTTTCTTT; D: -; size: -; J: TRBJ1-1; V: TRBV5-8
CDR3: CASSLGNRNSGNTIYF; DNA: TGTGCCAGCAGCTTAGGAAACAGGAACTCTGGAAACACCATATATTTT; D: -; size: -; J: TRBJ1-3; V: TRBV7-6
CDR3: CASTLSVAGGRETQYF; DNA: TGTGCCAGCACCCTCTCGGTAGCGGGGGGGCGGGAGACCCAGTACTTC; D: TRBD2; size: once; J: TRBJ2-5; V: TRBV2
CDR3: CASSFGQGGEKLFF; DNA: TGCGCCAGCAGCTTCGGACAGGGTGGCGAAAAACTGTTTTTT; D: TRBD1; size: -; J: TRBJ1-4; V: TRBV5-1
CDR3: CSASRYRNTEAFF; DNA: TGCAGTGCTAGTCGTTACAGGAACACTGAAGCTTTCTTT; D: -; size: -; J: TRBJ1-1; V: TRBV20-1
CDR3: CASSLDTGSDEQYF; DNA: TGCGCCAGCAGCTTGGACACAGGGTCCGACGAGCAGTACTTC; D: -; size: -; J: TRBJ2-7; V: TRBV5-1
CDR3: CASSRGQGDAGGAGDTQYF; DNA: TGTGCCAGCAGCCGAGGACAGGGGGATGCCGGGGGGGCCGGAGATACGCAGTATTTT; D: TRBD1; size: few; J: TRBJ2-3; V: TRBV4-2
CDR3: CASSRQDHNEQFF; DNA: TGCGCCAGCAGCAGACAGGACCACAATGAGCAGTTCTTC; D: -; size: -; J: TRBJ2-1; V: TRBV5-1
CDR3: CASSLRDRERNGYTF; DNA: TGTGCCAGCAGCTTGCGGGACAGGGAGAGGAATGGCTACACCTTC; D: -; size: -; J: TRBJ1-2; V: TRBV12-1
CDR3: CAISDGGMNTEAFF; DNA: TGTGCCATCAGTGACGGGGGGATGAACACTGAAGCTTTCTTT; D: -; size: -; J: TRBJ1-1; V: TRBV10-3
CDR3: CASSWSTGGTDTQYF; DNA: TGTGCCAGCAGCTGGTCGACAGGGGGCACAGATACGCAGTATTTT; D: TRBD1; size: -; J: TRBJ2-3; V: TRBV11-3
CDR3: CASTPQGGETQYF; DNA: TGTGCCAGCACCCCGCAGGGTGGAGAGACCCAGTACTTC; D: -; size: -; J: TRBJ2-5; V: TRBV6-2/TRBV6-3
CDR3: CASSLPGYAGNTIYF; DNA: TGTGCCAGCAGCCTCCCGGGGTATGCTGGAAACACCATATATTTT; D: -; size: -; J: TRBJ1-3; V: TRBV11-3
CDR3: CASSYTEGNTEAFF; DNA: TGTGCCAGCAGTTACACCGAGGGGAACACTGAAGCTTTCTTT; D: -; size: few; J: TRBJ1-1; V: TRBV6-5
CDR3: CASSPETGMKPQHF; DNA: TGTGCCAGCTCACCGGAGACAGGGATGAAGCCCCAGCATTTT; D: TRBD1; size: -; J: TRBJ1-5; V: TRBV18
CDR3: CASSEGHGQETQYF; DNA: TGCGCCAGCAGCGAGGGACATGGACAAGAGACCCAGTACTTC; D: -; size: once; J: TRBJ2-5; V: TRBV5-1
CDR3: CASRQGIEAFF; DNA: TGTGCCAGTAGACAGGGGATAGAAGCTTTCTTT; D: TRBD1; size: -; J: TRBJ1-1; V: TRBV19
CDR3: CASSLYRASYNEQFF; DNA: TGTGCCAGCAGCTTGTACAGGGCCTCCTACAATGAGCAGTTCTTC; D: -; size: -; J: TRBJ2-1; V: TRBV5-8
CDR3: CASSSRDRGYNEQFF; DNA: TGTGCCAGCAGTAGCCGGGACAGGGGATACAATGAGCAGTTCTTC; D: TRBD1; size: -; J: TRBJ2-1; V: TRBV25-1
CDR3: CASSLGRGQLMNTEAFF; DNA: TGCGCCAGCAGCCTCGGGCGAGGACAACTGATGAACACTGAAGCTTTCTTT; D: -; size: -; J: TRBJ1-1; V: TRBV4-1
CDR3: CASSYSMVEGGETQYF; DNA: TGTGCCAGCAGTTACTCAATGGTGGAGGGTGGGGAGACCCAGTACTTC; D: -; size: -; J: TRBJ2-5; V: TRBV6-5
CDR3: CASSHDRGDSGNTIYF; DNA: TGTGCCAGCAGCCACGACAGAGGAGACTCTGGAAACACCATATATTTT; D: -; size: few; J: TRBJ1-3; V: TRBV11-1
CDR3: CATSERRRGDGEQFF; DNA: TGTGCCACCAGCGAGAGGCGGCGGGGGGACGGTGAGCAGTTCTTC; D: TRBD2; size: -; J: TRBJ2-1; V: TRBV15
CDR3: CASSQVSLAASGFNEQFF; DNA: TGCGCCAGCAGCCAAGTATCCCTAGCGGCTAGCGGGTTCAATGAGCAGTTCTTC; D: TRBD2; size: -; J: TRBJ2-1; V: TRBV4-3